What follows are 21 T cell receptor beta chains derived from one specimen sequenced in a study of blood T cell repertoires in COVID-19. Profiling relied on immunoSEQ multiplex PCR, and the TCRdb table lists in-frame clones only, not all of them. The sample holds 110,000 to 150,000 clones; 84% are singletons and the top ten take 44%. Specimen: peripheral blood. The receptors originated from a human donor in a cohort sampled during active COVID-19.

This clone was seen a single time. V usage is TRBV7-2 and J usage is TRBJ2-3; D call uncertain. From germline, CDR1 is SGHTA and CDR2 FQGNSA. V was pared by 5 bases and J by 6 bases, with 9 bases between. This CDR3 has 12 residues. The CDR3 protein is CASSRRSDTQYF. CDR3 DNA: TGTGCCAGCAGCCGCAGGTCTGATACGCAGTATTTT.

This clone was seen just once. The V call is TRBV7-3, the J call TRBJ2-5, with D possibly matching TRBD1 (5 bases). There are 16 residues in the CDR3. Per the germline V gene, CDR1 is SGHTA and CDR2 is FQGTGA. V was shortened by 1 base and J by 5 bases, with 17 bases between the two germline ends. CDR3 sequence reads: CASSLRPRRVGETQYF. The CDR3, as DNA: TGTGCCAGCAGCTTAAGGCCCCGCAGGGTCGGTGAGACCCAGTACTTC. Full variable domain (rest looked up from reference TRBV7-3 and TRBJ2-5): GAGVSQTPSNKVTEKGKYVELRCDPISGHTALYWYRQSLGQGPEFLIYFQGTGAADDSGLPNDRFFAVRPEGSVSTLKIQRTERGDSAVYLCASSLRPRRVGETQYFGPGTRLLVL.

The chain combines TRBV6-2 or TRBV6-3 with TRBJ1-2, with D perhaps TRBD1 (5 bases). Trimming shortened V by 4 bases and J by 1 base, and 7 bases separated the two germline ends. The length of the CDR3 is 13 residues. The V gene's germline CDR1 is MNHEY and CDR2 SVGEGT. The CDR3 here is CASSFDSNYGYTF. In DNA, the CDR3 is TGTGCCAGCAGTTTCGACAGTAACTATGGCTACACCTTC.

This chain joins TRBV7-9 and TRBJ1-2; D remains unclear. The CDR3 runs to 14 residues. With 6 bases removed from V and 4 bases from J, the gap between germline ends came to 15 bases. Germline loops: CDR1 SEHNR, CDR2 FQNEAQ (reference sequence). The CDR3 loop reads CASSSEGMAYGYTF. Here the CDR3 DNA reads TGTGCCAGCAGTTCCGAGGGCATGGCCTATGGCTACACCTTC.

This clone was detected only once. The CDR3 protein is CASSLGGRGNTIYF. DNA for the CDR3: TGTGCCAGCAGCTTAGGGGGCCGTGGAAACACCATATATTTT. The chain carries TRBV7-2 and TRBJ1-3; possibly TRBD1 for D (5 bases). The V end was cut by 1 base, the J end by 3 bases, with 7 bases between. CDR3 length: 14 amino acids. Germline lookup yields CDR1 SGHTA and CDR2 FQGNSA.

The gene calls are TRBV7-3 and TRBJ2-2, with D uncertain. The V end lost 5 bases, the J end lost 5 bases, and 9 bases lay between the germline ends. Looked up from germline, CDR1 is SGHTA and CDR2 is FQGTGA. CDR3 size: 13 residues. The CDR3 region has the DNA TGTGCCAGCAGCCCGTTGGCTACCGGGGAGCTGTTTTTT. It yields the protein CASSPLATGELFF.

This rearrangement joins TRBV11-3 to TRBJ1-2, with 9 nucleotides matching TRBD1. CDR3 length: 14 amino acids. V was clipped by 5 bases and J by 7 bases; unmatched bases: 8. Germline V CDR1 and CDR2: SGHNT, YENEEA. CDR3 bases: TGTGCCAGCAGCGCTTCGGGACAGGGCTCTGGCTACACCTTC. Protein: CASSASGQGSGYTF.

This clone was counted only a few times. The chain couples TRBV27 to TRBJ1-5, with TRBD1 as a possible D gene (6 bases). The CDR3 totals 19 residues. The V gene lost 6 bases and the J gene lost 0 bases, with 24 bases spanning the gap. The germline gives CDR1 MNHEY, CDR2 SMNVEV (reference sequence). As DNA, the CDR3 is TGTGCCAGCAGCCCCCGGGGGGCGCTGCTCTATTATAGCAATCAGCCCCAGCATTTT. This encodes CASSPRGALLYYSNQPQHF.

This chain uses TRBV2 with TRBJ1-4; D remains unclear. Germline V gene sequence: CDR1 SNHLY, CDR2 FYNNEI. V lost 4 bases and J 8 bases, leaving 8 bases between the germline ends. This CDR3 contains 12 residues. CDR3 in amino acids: CASSGTQEKLFF. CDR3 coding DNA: TGTGCCAGCAGTGGTACTCAAGAAAAACTGTTTTTT.

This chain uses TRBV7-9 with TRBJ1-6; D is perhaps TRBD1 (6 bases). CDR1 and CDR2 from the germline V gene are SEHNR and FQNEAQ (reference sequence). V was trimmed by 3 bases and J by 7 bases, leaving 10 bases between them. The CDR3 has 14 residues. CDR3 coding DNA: TGTGCCAGCAGCTTGGACAGTTCGAATTCACCCCTCCACTTT. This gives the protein CASSLDSSNSPLHF. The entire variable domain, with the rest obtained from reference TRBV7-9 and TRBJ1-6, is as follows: DTGVSQNPRHKITKRGQNVTFRCDPISEHNRLYWYRQTLGQGPEFLTYFQNEAQLEKSRLLSDRFSAERPKGSFSTLEIQRTEQGDSAMYLCASSLDSSNSPLHFGNGTRLTVT.

Written as DNA, the CDR3 is TGTGCCAGCAGCTTAGCGCAGAGTGGAAGGGGAACATACAATGAGCAGTTCTTC. This translates into CASSLAQSGRGTYNEQFF. This chain joins TRBV7-8 and TRBJ2-1, with a weak D call TRBD1 (5 bases). The CDR3 is 18 residues long. CDR1 is SGHVS and CDR2 is FQNEAQ in the germline V gene. V gave up 0 bases and J gave up 4 bases, with 19 bases separating them.

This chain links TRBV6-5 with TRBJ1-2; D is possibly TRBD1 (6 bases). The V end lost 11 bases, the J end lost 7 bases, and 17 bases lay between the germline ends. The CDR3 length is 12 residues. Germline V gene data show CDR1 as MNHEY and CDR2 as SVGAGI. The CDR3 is CAPIVGAGGYTF. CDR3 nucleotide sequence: TGTGCCCCCATAGTGGGGGCGGGTGGCTACACCTTC.

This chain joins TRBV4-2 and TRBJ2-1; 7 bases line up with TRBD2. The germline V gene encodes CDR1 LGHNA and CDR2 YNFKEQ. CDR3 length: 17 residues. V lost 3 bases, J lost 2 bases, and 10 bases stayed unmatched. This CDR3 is CASSQAARAGPYNEQFF. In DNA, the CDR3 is TGTGCCAGCAGCCAGGCTGCTCGAGCGGGGCCCTACAATGAGCAGTTCTTC.

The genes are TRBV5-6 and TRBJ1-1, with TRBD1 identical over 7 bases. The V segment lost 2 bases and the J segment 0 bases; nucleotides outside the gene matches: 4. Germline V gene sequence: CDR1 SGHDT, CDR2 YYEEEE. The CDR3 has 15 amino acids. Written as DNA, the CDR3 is TGTGCCAGCAGCTTAGCCGGGACAGTGAACACTGAAGCTTTCTTT. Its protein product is CASSLAGTVNTEAFF.

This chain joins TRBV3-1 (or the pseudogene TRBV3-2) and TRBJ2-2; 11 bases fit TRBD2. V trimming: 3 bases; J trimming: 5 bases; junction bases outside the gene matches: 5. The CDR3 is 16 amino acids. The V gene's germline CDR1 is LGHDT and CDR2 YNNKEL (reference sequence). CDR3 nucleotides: TGTGCCAGCAGCCATTGGCTAGCGGGAGGAACCGGGGAGCTGTTTTTT. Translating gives CASSHWLAGGTGELFF.

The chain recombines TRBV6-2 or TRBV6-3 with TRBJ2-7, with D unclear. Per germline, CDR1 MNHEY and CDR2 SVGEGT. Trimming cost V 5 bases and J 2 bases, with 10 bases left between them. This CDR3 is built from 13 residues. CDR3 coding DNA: TGTGCCAGCAGTCGACTGGATACCTACGAGCAGTACGTC. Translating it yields CASSRLDTYEQYV.

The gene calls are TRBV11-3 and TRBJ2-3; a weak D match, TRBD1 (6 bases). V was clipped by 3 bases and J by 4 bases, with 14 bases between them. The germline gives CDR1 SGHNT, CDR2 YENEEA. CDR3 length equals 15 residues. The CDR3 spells CASSFQGLWADTQYF. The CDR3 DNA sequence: TGTGCCAGCAGCTTTCAGGGGCTCTGGGCAGATACGCAGTATTTT. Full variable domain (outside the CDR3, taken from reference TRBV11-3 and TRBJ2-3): EAGVVQSPRYKIIEKKQPVAFWCNPISGHNTLYWYLQNLGQGPELLIRYENEEAVDDSQLPKDRFSAERLKGVDSTLKIQPAELGDSAVYLCASSFQGLWADTQYFGPGTRLTVL.

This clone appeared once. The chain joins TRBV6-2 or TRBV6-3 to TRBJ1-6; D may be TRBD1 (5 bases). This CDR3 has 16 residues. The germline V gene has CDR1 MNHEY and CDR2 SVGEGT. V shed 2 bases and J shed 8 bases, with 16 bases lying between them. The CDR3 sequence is CASSYGASIPHSPLHF. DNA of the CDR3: TGTGCCAGCAGTTACGGGGCATCCATACCCCATTCACCCCTCCACTTT.

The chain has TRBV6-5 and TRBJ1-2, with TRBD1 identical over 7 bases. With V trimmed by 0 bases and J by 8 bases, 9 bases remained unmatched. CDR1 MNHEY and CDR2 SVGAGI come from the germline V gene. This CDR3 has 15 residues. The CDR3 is CASSYSVGQDKGYTF. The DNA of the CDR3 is TGTGCCAGCAGTTACTCAGTAGGACAGGACAAGGGCTACACCTTC.

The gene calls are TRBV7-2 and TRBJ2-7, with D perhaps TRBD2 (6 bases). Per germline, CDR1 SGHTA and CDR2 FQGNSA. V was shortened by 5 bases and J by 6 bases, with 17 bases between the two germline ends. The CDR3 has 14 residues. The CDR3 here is CASSTGTSGREQYF. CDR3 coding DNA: TGTGCCAGCAGCACCGGGACTTCGGGTCGCGAGCAGTACTTC.

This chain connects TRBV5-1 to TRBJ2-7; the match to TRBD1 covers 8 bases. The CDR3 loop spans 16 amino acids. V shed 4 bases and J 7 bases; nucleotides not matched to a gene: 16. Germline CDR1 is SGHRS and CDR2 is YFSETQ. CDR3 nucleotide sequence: TGCGCCAGCAGCCCCTCCGCTCTGGCAGGGGGCAGAGAGCAGTACTTC. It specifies CASSPSALAGGREQYF.